The 21 T cell receptor beta chains below all came from one sample that was sequenced in a study of T cell repertoires in cytomegalovirus infection. Each CDR3 protein gets one entry after TCRdb re-called the reads with MiXCR. The sample carries 97,000 or so distinct CDR3 sequences, 15% to 20% recorded once. The sequencing sample was made of PBMCs. The receptors derive from a human donor in good health (CMV status not recorded). Some clones in this sample may be carry-over from other donors' samples.

Points on this clonotype: A much larger clone is a single base away; this may be a read error. The chain has TRBV7-2 and TRBJ2-7; D gene ambiguous. CDR1 is SGHTA, CDR2 FQGNSA, per germline. CDR3 length equals 15 residues. The CDR3 reads CASSSEAGRTYEQCF. The CDR3 nucleotides read TGTGCCAGCAGCTCAGAAGCTGGACGAACCTACGAGCAGTGCTTC.

The V call is TRBV10-3, the J call TRBJ2-1; 10 bases are shared with TRBD2. The V gene end was trimmed by 4 bases and the J gene end by 8 bases; junction bases not matched to a gene: 11. Germline V gene data show CDR1 as ENHRY and CDR2 as SYGVKD. The CDR3 covers 16 residues. The CDR3 protein is CAISANSGGRGDEQFF. The CDR3 bases are TGTGCCATCAGTGCTAATAGCGGGGGGCGGGGAGATGAGCAGTTCTTC.

The chain carries TRBV27 and TRBJ1-1, with D tentatively TRBD1 (5 bases). The CDR3 consists of 12 residues. Germline loops: CDR1 MNHEY, CDR2 SMNVEV (reference sequence). V shed 7 bases and J shed 10 bases, with 16 bases lying between them. The CDR3 reads CASIRGVGGAFF. CDR3 nucleotides: TGTGCCAGCATCAGAGGGGTCGGTGGAGCTTTCTTT.

This clonotype was seen only a few times. This rearrangement joins TRBV7-3 to TRBJ2-3, with D unclear. V shed 0 bases and J shed 1 base, with 5 bases lying between them. The germline V gene has CDR1 SGHTA and CDR2 FQGTGA. The CDR3 has 14 residues. In DNA form, the CDR3 reads TGTGCCAGCAGCTTAACGAGTGGCACAGATACGCAGTATTTT. Protein sequence: CASSLTSGTDTQYF.

This clonotype has ten or more counts. This chain joins TRBV7-8 and TRBJ1-5; 9 nucleotides line up with TRBD1. CDR3 length equals 17 residues. Germline V gene lookup returns CDR1 SGHVS and CDR2 FQNEAQ. The junction had 9 bases not matched to a gene; V was cut back by 4 bases and J by 2 bases. The CDR3 nucleotides are TGTGCCAGCAGCTCTACATTACAGGGGGCCGGCAATCAGCCCCAGCATTTT. This sequence encodes CASSSTLQGAGNQPQHF.

Details on this clonotype: Relative to the germline gene, one junction end is altered; a read error may explain this. The rearrangement links TRBV28 to TRBJ1-6; D gene unclear. Germline loops: CDR1 MDHEN, CDR2 SYDVKM. The CDR3 extends over 14 amino acids. CDR3 loop: CASSLDKDNSLLHF. The CDR3 region has the DNA TGTGCCAGCAGTTTAGACAAGGATAATTCACTCCTCCACTTT.

This clonotype was observed many times. This chain links TRBV7-2 with TRBJ2-1; D is possibly TRBD1 (6 bases). The CDR3 consists of 19 residues. The V gene lost 2 bases and the J gene lost 4 bases, with 24 bases spanning the gap. CDR1 and CDR2 from the germline V gene are SGHTA and FQGNSA. CDR3 bases: TGTGCCAGCAGCTTATATCAGGATTGGGGGCAGGGAACGTACAATGAGCAGTTCTTC. Its protein product is CASSLYQDWGQGTYNEQFF.

This rearrangement joins TRBV11-2 to TRBJ1-6; no clear D. The CDR3 loop spans 15 amino acids. The germline CDR1 and CDR2 sequences are SGHAT and FQNNGV. Trimming pared 4 bases from V and 0 bases from J, leaving 7 bases between. The CDR3 loop reads CASSSGLSYNSPLHF. The CDR3 region has the DNA TGTGCCAGCAGCTCCGGGCTCTCCTATAATTCACCCCTCCACTTT. The full variable domain, with the rest looked up from reference TRBV11-2 and TRBJ1-6, is EAGVAQSPRYKIIEKRQSVAFWCNPISGHATLYWYQQILGQGPKLLIQFQNNGVVDDSQLPKDRFSAERLKGVDSTLKIQPAKLEDSAVYLCASSSGLSYNSPLHFGNGTRLTVT.

V and J are TRBV7-9 and TRBJ1-1, with a tentative D call TRBD1 (5 bases). The CDR3 is 15 residues long. CDR1 SEHNR and CDR2 FQNEAQ come from the germline V gene (reference sequence). Deletions cut 1 base from V and 3 bases from J, with 12 bases between. In DNA form, the CDR3 reads TGTGCCAGCAGCTTAGGAGCAGGGAGGGACACTGAAGCTTTCTTT. Its protein product is CASSLGAGRDTEAFF.

This clonotype was recorded many times. The chain is built from TRBV7-3 and TRBJ2-1; D may be TRBD1 (5 bases). CDR3 length equals 16 residues. In germline, CDR1 is SGHTA, CDR2 FQGTGA. V gave up 6 bases and J gave up 1 base, with 16 bases separating them. DNA for the CDR3: TGTGCCAGCAGTAAAAACAGACAGTTTTCCTACAATGAGCAGTTCTTC. As protein: CASSKNRQFSYNEQFF.

This clonotype was seen a handful of times. The V gene is TRBV5-5, the J gene TRBJ2-5; D is undetermined. From germline, CDR1 is SGHKS and CDR2 YYEKEE (reference sequence). Trimming cost V 2 bases and J 6 bases, with 11 bases left between them. The CDR3 loop spans 13 amino acids. The CDR3 sequence is CASSLGLWKTQYF. CDR3 DNA: TGTGCCAGCAGCTTAGGGCTGTGGAAGACCCAGTACTTC.

The table lists this clonotype with many counts. The chain's CDR3 is CASSSGQGAYEQYF. The CDR3 DNA sequence: TGTGCCAGCAGTTCGGGACAGGGGGCCTACGAGCAGTACTTC. The rearrangement uses TRBV12-3 or TRBV12-4 and TRBJ2-7; 11 nucleotides match TRBD1. The CDR3 is 14 residues long. Trimming cost V 4 bases and J 2 bases; bases outside gene matches: 1.

This clonotype occurred a few times. This rearrangement joins TRBV29-1 to TRBJ2-4; 7 bases are a match to TRBD2. The CDR3 contains 12 residues. V dropped 3 bases and J dropped 8; count of bases not matched to a gene: 4. Germline V gene lookup returns CDR1 SQVTM and CDR2 ANQGSEA. CDR3 residues: CSVDGGGDIQYF. In DNA, the CDR3 is TGCAGCGTTGATGGGGGAGGGGACATTCAGTACTTC. The whole variable domain, filled in from reference TRBV29-1 and TRBJ2-4, reads SAVISQKPSRDICQRGTSLTIQCQVDSQVTMMFWYRQQPGQSLTLIATANQGSEATYESGFVIDKFPISRPNLTFSTLTVSNMSPEDSSIYLCSVDGGGDIQYFGAGTRLSVL.

In its sample, this clonotype was seen many times. The rearrangement uses TRBV7-2 and TRBJ2-5, with no clear D. This CDR3 has 14 residues. Germline V lookup: CDR1 SGHTA, CDR2 FQGNSA. V was shortened by 3 bases and J by 2 bases, with 10 bases between the two germline ends. DNA of the CDR3: TGTGCCAGCAGCTTCCGCCGGGCGCAAGAGACCCAGTACTTC. This gives the protein CASSFRRAQETQYF.

The V call is TRBV2, the J call TRBJ1-2, with 8 bases fitting TRBD1. The length of the CDR3 is 15 residues. Trimming cost V 1 base and J 3 bases; bases outside gene matches: 4. Germline V gives CDR1 SNHLY, CDR2 FYNNEI. As DNA, the CDR3 is TGTGCCAGCAGTGAAGGGACAGGGAAGGACTATGGCTACACCTTC. It yields the protein CASSEGTGKDYGYTF.

J is TRBJ1-5 and V is TRBV7-8; maybe TRBD1 (5 bases). Germline CDR1 is SGHVS and CDR2 is FQNEAQ. The V end lost 1 base, the J end lost 6 bases, and 13 bases lay between the germline ends. This CDR3 has 15 amino acids. The CDR3 DNA follows: TGTGCCAGCAGCTTAGGGACGCAGGGTCCTCAGCCCCAGCATTTT. Its translation: CASSLGTQGPQPQHF.

This clonotype was seen repeatedly, ten times or more. The chain couples TRBV7-2 to TRBJ1-2; 7 nucleotides agree with TRBD1. Germline CDR1 SGHTA, CDR2 FQGNSA. J was trimmed by 2 bases and V by 7 bases; bases with no gene match: 7. This CDR3 has 14 amino acids. The CDR3 nucleotides are TGTGCCAGCATCCCGGGACAGCTGAACTATGGCTACACCTTC. Protein product: CASIPGQLNYGYTF. The full variable domain, rest sourced from reference TRBV7-2 and TRBJ1-2, is GAGVSQSPSNKVTEKGKDVELRCDPISGHTALYWYRQSLGQGLEFLIYFQGNSAPDKSGLPSDRFSAERTGGSVSTLTIQRTQQEDSAVYLCASIPGQLNYGYTFGSGTRLTVV.

This clonotype was found a few times. This chain connects TRBV20-1 to TRBJ2-5; D unclear. The CDR3 sequence is 16 residues long. Trimming pared 1 base from V and 1 base from J, leaving 16 bases between. Germline CDR1 is DFQATT and CDR2 is SNEGSKA (reference sequence). CDR3 DNA: TGCAGTGCTAGAGCTGTAGTGACTGACCCCCAAGAGACCCAGTACTTC. Translation gives CSARAVVTDPQETQYF.

This clonotype was recorded many times. CDR3 nucleotides: TGTGCCAGCAGCCCAGGAGTGGGGACTAGCTTCAATGAGCAGTTCTTC. This translates into CASSPGVGTSFNEQFF. J is TRBJ2-1 and V is TRBV11-2; 9 nucleotides line up with TRBD2. CDR1 and CDR2 from the germline V gene are SGHAT and FQNNGV. Germline trimming cut 5 bases from V and 6 bases from J; bases unmatched to any gene: 11. The CDR3 runs 16 residues.

This clonotype was found many times. J is TRBJ1-5 and V is TRBV15; tentatively, D is TRBD1 (6 bases). Germline lookup yields CDR1 LNHNV and CDR2 YYDKDF (reference sequence). The CDR3 has 16 residues. V lost 0 bases to trimming and J lost 6 bases, with 15 bases between them. CDR3 DNA: TGTGCCACCAGCAGAGAAGAGGGGGATTCGGGTCAGCCCCAGCATTTT. Amino acids: CATSREEGDSGQPQHF.

This clonotype was observed a few times. J is TRBJ2-1 and V is TRBV11-3; 8 bases line up with TRBD1. The CDR3 is made up of 16 amino acids. CDR1 and CDR2 (germline): SGHNT, YENEEA. V lost 5 bases to trimming and J lost 7 bases; unmatched junction nucleotides: 13. CDR3 sequence: CASSPRTGPKQNEQFF. CDR3 nucleotides: TGTGCCAGCAGCCCGCGGACAGGGCCAAAACAAAATGAGCAGTTCTTC.